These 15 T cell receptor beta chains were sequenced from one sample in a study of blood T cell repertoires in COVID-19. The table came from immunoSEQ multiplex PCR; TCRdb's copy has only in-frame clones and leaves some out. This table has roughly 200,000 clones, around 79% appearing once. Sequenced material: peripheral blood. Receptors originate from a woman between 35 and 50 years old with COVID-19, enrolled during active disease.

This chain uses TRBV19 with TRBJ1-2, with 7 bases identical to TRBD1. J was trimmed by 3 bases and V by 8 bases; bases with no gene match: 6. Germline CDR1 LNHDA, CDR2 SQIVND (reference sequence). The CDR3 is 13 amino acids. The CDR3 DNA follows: TGTGCCAGTCATATCAGGGGGGACTATGGCTACACCTTC. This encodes CASHIRGDYGYTF.

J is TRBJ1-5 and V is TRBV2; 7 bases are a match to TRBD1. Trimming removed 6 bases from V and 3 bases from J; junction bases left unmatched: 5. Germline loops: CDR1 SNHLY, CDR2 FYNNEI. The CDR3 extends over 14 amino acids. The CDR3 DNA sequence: TGTGCCAGCAGCCCAACAGGGGCCAATCAGCCCCAGCATTTT. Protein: CASSPTGANQPQHF.

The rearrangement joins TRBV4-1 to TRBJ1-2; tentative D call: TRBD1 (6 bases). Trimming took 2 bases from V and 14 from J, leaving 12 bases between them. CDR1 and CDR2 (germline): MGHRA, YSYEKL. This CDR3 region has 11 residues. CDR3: CASSQSDRPTF. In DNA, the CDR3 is TGCGCCAGCAGCCAAAGCGACAGGCCAACCTTC.

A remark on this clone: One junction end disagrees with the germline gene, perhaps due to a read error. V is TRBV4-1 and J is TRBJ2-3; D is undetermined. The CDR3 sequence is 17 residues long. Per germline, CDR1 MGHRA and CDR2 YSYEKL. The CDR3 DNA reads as TGCGCCAGCAGCCAAGAAGTACGTGGATTTAACCCCTCGCCCCGAGGATTT. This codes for CASSQEVRGFNPSPRGF.

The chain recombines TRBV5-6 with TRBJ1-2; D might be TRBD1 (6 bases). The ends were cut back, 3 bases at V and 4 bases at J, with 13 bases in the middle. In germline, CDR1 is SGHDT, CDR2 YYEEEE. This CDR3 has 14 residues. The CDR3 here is CASSYWTATYGYTF. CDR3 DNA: TGTGCCAGCAGCTACTGGACAGCTACCTATGGCTACACCTTC.

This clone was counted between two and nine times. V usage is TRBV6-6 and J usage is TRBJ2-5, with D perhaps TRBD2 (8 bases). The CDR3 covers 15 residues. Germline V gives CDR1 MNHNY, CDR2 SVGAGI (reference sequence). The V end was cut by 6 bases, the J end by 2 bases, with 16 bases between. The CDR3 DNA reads TGTGCCAGCAGCCCGGGGGGGACAGAGCAAGAGACCCAGTACTTC. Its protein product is CASSPGGTEQETQYF.

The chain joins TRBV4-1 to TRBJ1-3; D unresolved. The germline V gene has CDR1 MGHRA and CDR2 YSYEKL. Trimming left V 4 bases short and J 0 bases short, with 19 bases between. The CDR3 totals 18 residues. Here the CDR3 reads CASSPDYQVPSSGNTIYF. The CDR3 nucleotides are TGCGCCAGCAGCCCAGATTATCAGGTCCCCTCCTCTGGAAACACCATATATTTT.

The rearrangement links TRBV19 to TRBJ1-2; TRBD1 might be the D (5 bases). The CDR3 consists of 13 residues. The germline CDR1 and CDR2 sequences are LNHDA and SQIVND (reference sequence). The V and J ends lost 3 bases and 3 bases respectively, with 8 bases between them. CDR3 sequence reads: CASSIGTDYGYTF. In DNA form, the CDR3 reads TGTGCCAGTAGTATCGGGACTGACTATGGCTACACCTTC. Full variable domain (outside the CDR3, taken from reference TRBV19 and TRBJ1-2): DGGITQSPKYLFRKEGQNVTLSCEQNLNHDAMYWYRQDPGQGLRLIYYSQIVNDFQKGDIAEGYSVSREKKESFPLTVTSAQKNPTAFYLCASSIGTDYGYTFGSGTRLTVV.

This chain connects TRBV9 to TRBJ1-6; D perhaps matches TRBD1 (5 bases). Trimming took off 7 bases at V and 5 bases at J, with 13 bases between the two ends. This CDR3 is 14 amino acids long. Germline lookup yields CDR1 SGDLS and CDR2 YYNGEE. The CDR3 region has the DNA TGTGCCAGCTCAAACCAGGGAAATAATTCACCCCTCCACTTT. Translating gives CASSNQGNNSPLHF.

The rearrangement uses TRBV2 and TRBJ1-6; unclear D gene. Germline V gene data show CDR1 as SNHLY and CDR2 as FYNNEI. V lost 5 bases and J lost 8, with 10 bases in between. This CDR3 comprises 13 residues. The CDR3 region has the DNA TGTGCCAGCAGTTCGGAGGCGGATTCACCCCTCCACTTT. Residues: CASSSEADSPLHF.

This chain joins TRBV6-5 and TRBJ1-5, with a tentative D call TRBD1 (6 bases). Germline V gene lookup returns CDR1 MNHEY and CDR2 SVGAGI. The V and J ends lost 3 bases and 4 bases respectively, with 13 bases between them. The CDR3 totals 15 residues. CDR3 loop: CASSYTGSMNQPQHF. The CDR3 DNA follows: TGTGCCAGCAGTTATACAGGGTCTATGAATCAGCCCCAGCATTTT.

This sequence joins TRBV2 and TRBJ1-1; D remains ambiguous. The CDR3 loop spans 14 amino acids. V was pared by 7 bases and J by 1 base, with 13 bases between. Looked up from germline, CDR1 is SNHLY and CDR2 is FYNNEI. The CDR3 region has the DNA TGTGCCAGCATTTCCCCAGGCCGGAACACTGAAGCTTTCTTT. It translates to CASISPGRNTEAFF.

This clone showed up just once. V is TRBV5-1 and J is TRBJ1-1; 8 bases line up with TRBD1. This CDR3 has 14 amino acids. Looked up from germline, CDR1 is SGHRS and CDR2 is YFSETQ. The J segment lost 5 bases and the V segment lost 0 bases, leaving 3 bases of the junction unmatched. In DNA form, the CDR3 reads TGCGCCAGCAGCTTGGCGACAGGGGAAACTGAAGCTTTCTTT. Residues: CASSLATGETEAFF.

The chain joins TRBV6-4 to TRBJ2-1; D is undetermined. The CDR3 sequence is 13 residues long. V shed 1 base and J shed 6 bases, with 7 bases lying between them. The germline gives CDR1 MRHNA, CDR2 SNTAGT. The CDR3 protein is CASSDLLGNEQFF. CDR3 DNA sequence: TGTGCCAGCAGTGACTTACTTGGCAATGAGCAGTTCTTC.

The DNA for the CDR3 is TGTGCCAGCAGCAGGGGTTTGGGCTATGGCTACACCTTC. This codes for CASSRGLGYGYTF. The chain carries TRBV12-3 or TRBV12-4 and TRBJ1-2, with D possibly being TRBD1 (6 bases). The CDR3 consists of 13 residues. V was shortened by 6 bases and J by 4 bases, with 12 bases between the two germline ends.